Below, one T cell receptor (beta chain) is given with its context. Ten or more counts support this clonotype. Its antigen target is currently unknown. No much larger clone is present one base from it, and per-base qualities are unavailable. The data were obtained in a study of T cells after yellow fever vaccination (dated by TCRdb to the late 2010s). About the study as a whole: The SMART-Seq v4 Ultra Low Input RNA kit was used to prepare libraries from fractions with low cell numbers. Two healthy male donors made up the cohort, one aged 18 to 29 years and the other aged 30 to 39 years. Bulk PBMC replicates and cell subsets were isolated from blood drawn at multiple timepoints before and after both primary and secondary immunization. To follow T-cell clones before and after both primary and booster YFV17D yellow fever vaccination, bulk TCR alpha and beta repertoires underwent longitudinal sequencing.

TCR cDNA was synthesized by 5'RACE template switching, which introduced a universal primer site and unique molecular identifiers. Priming for cDNA synthesis came from both the TCR alpha and TCR beta constant segments. Library amplification used two PCR steps, and the second PCR step added sample barcodes and sequencing adapters. Libraries were sequenced on Illumina HiSeq 2500 (2x100 bp) or NovaSeq (2x150 bp). The authors' pipeline ran thus. MIGEC handled demultiplexing of reads and collapsing into UMI consensus sequences, while MiXCR performed V(D)J alignment. Clonotypes responding to the vaccine were identified with edgeR on replicate PBMC samples, with the criteria of FDR below 0.01 and a log2 fold change above 5 up to day 15. Bulk clonotypes were assigned CD4 or CD8 identity according to which sequenced CD4 or CD8 repertoire held them at higher abundance. TCRdb reran the public reads through fastp at Q25 and MiXCR, keeping productive beta chains. Rows with one shared CDR3 protein collapse into an entry with the most common genes and DNA. The V and J calls, along with clone size, are taken from TCRdb and not from the paper's own processing. This sample is represented by approximately 350,000 distinct CDR3 sequences; 11% of them were singletons. Of the sample, more than 15% is held by the ten largest clones.

V is pared back by 3 bases and J by 2 bases, with 9 bases lying between the germline termini. The CDR3 starts with the cysteine, ends with the phenylalanine, and has 14 residues. Left in the record is the CDR3 DNA by itself, 42 bases read in frame from the first base. The germline V gene gives CDR1 as MDHEN and CDR2 as SYDVKM. In the paper's terms, the treatment or condition label means: live attenuated yellow fever vaccine strain. At each blood-draw timepoint, two biological replicates of bulk PBMCs were obtained. PBMCs were isolated from peripheral blood using a standard Ficoll-Paque protocol. RNA was extracted with TriZol from bulk PBMCs, CD4 and CD8 fractions, and dextramer-positive and dextramer-negative fractions. What the work shows at the level of the full study, not this receptor alone: Only a couple of donors were included in the study, so the extent to which the findings can be generalized is limited. After the booster, most clones that had expanded after primary vaccination were detected again (approximately 96% of CD4 and around nine tenths of CD8), suggesting broad maintenance of memory. FACS-sorted repertoires could contain abundant contaminating clonotypes from the bulk population, so computational filtering was required. The secondary T-cell response was weaker than the primary response but faster, peaking on day 5 instead of day 15. A small fraction of clonotypes appeared in both the CD4 and CD8 compartments, likely as a result of convergent recombination.

This TCR derives from a man in his late teens or twenties who received the YFV17D yellow fever vaccine. The V and J genes are TRBV28 and TRBJ2-3; 5 matching bases give a weak D call of TRBD1. The sequencing used PBMCs, collected on the day of the first yellow fever vaccination. The DNA sequence is TGTGCCAGCAGTTTCACAGGCTACACAGATACGCAGTATTTT. Its protein reads: CASSFTGYTDTQYF.